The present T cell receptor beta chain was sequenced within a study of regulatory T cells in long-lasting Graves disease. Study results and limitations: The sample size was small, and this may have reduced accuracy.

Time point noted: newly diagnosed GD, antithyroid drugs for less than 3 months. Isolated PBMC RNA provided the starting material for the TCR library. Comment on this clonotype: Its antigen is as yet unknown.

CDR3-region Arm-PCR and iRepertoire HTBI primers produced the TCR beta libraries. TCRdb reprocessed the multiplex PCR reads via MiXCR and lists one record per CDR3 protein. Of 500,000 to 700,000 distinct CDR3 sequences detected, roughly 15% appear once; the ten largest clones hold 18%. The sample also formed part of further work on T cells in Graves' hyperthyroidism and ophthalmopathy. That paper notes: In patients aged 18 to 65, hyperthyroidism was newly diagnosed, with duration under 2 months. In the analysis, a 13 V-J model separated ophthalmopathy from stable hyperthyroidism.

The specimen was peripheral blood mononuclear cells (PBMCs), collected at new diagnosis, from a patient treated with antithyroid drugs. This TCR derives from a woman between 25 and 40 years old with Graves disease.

CDR3: CASSLFYGQGNQPQHF. The CDR3 DNA is TGTGCCAGCAGCTTGTTTTACGGACAGGGTAATCAGCCCCAGCATTTT. The chain carries TRBV5-8 and TRBJ1-5, with 8 bases identical to TRBD1. With 1 base clipped from V and 4 bases from J, the junction kept 7 bases outside the gene matches. The CDR3 is 16 residues long. Germline values: CDR1 SGHTS, CDR2 YDEGEE.